This TCR beta chain originates from a study of blood T cells in healthy people across ages. Broader study findings: Per-million-T-cell TCR beta diversity fell roughly linearly with age.

As concerns this clonotype: The antigen remains undetermined.

A second PCR of 7 to 11 cycles used a sample-barcoded 5' primer and a J-beta primer mix. Each cDNA was tagged by a template-switch adaptor containing 12 random nucleotides. Samples each returned at least 3 million CDR3-containing paired-end reads. TCRdb independently ran MiXCR on the 5' RACE reads; one entry per CDR3 protein. The table has about 730,000 distinct CDR3 sequences, roughly two fifths seen once. V was clipped by 5 bases and J by 3 bases; unmatched bases: 7. CDR1 and CDR2 (germline): SGHTA, FQGNSA. The length of the CDR3 is 15 residues. Sequenced material: blood. The J gene is TRBJ2-7, the V gene TRBV7-2; 10 bases agree with TRBD2. The origin of this receptor is a woman aged 55-70 years in good health. The CDR3 DNA reads TGTGCCAGCAGCCGAGCGGGAGGGCCTGGCTACGAGCAGTACTTC. It specifies CASSRAGGPGYEQYF. Supplemented by reference TRBV7-2 and TRBJ2-7, the full variable domain reads GAGVSQSPSNKVTEKGKDVELRCDPISGHTALYWYRQSLGQGLEFLIYFQGNSAPDKSGLPSDRFSAERTGGSVSTLTIQRTQQEDSAVYLCASSRAGGPGYEQYFGPGTRLTVT.